A selection of T cell receptor beta chains follows, all from one sample in a study of cytomegalovirus exposure and HLA in healthy donors. Here immunoSEQ multiplex PCR was the method, and the copy in TCRdb shows in-frame clones only, minus some. The sample records approximately 270,000 clones, just over 85% being singletons. The sequenced sample was PBMCs. The origin of the receptors is a woman aged 18-29 years in good health and CMV-seronegative. The CDR3 runs from the conserved cysteine through the conserved F or W. D genes are given only for firm matches. Not all rows give a size; the values are once, few, many and, for expanded clones, a class.

D	V	J	size	DNA	CDR3
TRBD1	TRBV9	TRBJ2-3	NA	TGTGCCAGCAGCGTAGCTCGACAGGGGTTGAATACGCAGTATTTT	CASSVARQGLNTQYF
TRBD1	TRBV7-8	TRBJ2-5	NA	TGTGCCAGTATTTGGACAGGGAGTCGGGTCCAAGAGACCCAGTACTTC	CASIWTGSRVQETQYF
NA	TRBV18	TRBJ1-1	NA	TGTGCCAGCTCACCACCGATGGAAAAAGGGAGCACTGAAGCTTTCTTT	CASSPPMEKGSTEAFF
TRBD1	TRBV7-9	TRBJ2-7	NA	TGTGCCAGCAGCCCTGGACAGGGAGGTCAGCAGCAGTACTTC	CASSPGQGGQQQYF
NA	TRBV2	TRBJ1-4	NA	TGTGCCAGCAGTGGGCCTAGGGAAAAACTGTTTTTT	CASSGPREKLFF
TRBD1	TRBV9	TRBJ2-3	NA	TGTGCCAGCAGCGTCGACAGGGGGCTTTTAGATACGCAGTATTTT	CASSVDRGLLDTQYF
NA	TRBV25-1	TRBJ2-1	once	TGTGCCAGCAGTGTACAGGGTACGGTTTCGTATGAGCAGTTCTTC	CASSVQGTVSYEQFF
TRBD2	TRBV13	TRBJ2-1	NA	TGTGCCAGCAGCTTAGACATTCCACTAGCGGGGGGAAAAACTTACAATGAGCAGTTCTTC	CASSLDIPLAGGKTYNEQFF
TRBD2	TRBV6-6	TRBJ2-5	NA	TGTGCCAGCAGGCCGAGACTAGCGGGAGTGGGGGAGACCCAGTACTTC	CASRPRLAGVGETQYF
TRBD1	TRBV5-4	TRBJ2-4	NA	TGTGCCAGCAGCCTGGACAGGGCGACCAAAAACATTCAGTACTTC	CASSLDRATKNIQYF
TRBD2	TRBV2	TRBJ2-1	NA	TGTGCCACCATCCGGACTAGCGGAGGGGGTGAGCAGTTCTTC	CATIRTSGGGEQFF
NA	TRBV4-3	TRBJ1-1	NA	TGCGCCAGCAGCCAAGATCCAGGGCCGGGCACTGAAGCTTTCTTT	CASSQDPGPGTEAFF
NA	TRBV18	TRBJ1-4	NA	TGTGCCAGCTCACCACTTTTCATCGGTACCGCAACTAATGAAAAACTGTTTTTT	CASSPLFIGTATNEKLFF
NA	TRBV4-3	TRBJ2-5	once	TGCGCCAGCAGTCGCGAGATTCAAGAGACCCAGTACTTC	CASSREIQETQYF
TRBD2	TRBV7-9	TRBJ2-7	NA	TGTGCCAGCAGCTTAAAAGCGGGGGGCTTCTACGAGCAGTACTTC	CASSLKAGGFYEQYF
NA	TRBV2	TRBJ1-5	NA	TGTGCCAGCAGCGCCCAATCACAGAGCAATCAGCCCCAGCATTTT	CASSAQSQSNQPQHF
TRBD2	TRBV5-1	TRBJ2-3	NA	TGCGCCAGCAGCTTGGGACTAGCGGGAGATACGCAGTATTTT	CASSLGLAGDTQYF
NA	TRBV19	TRBJ2-3	NA	TGTGCCAGTAGTAAACGGAATCCGAGGATGGGCACAGATACGCAGTATTTT	CASSKRNPRMGTDTQYF
TRBD1	TRBV6-5	TRBJ2-3	medium-sized	TGTGCCAGCAGTTATCCCCCGGGACAGGGGACAGATACGCAGTATTTT	CASSYPPGQGTDTQYF
TRBD2	TRBV18	TRBJ2-7	NA	TGTGCCAGCTCACCCGCCGGGGGGGGACCTCCCTACGAGCAGTACTTC	CASSPAGGGPPYEQYF
NA	TRBV5-1	TRBJ1-2	NA	TGCGCCAGCAGCTTGCCCAGGGGAAATGGCTACACCTTC	CASSLPRGNGYTF
NA	TRBV28	TRBJ1-6	once	TGTGCCAGCAGTAAACCCGGGTCTTGGGATTCACCCCTCCACTTT	CASSKPGSWDSPLHF
NA	TRBV29-1	TRBJ1-1	NA	TGCAGCGTTGATCCGGGCGGGGGATGGAGCACTGAAGCTTTCTTT	CSVDPGGGWSTEAFF
TRBD1	TRBV6-4	TRBJ1-2	few	TGTGCCAGCAGTGACTCGGGACAGGAGGGACCTAACTATGGCTACACCTTC	CASSDSGQEGPNYGYTF
TRBD1	TRBV9	TRBJ1-1	NA	TGTGCCAGCAGCGCGAAAAACAGGGGCCCCCTCACTGAAGCTTTCTTT	CASSAKNRGPLTEAFF
NA	TRBV6-1	TRBJ1-4	NA	TGTGCCAGCAGTGCCCACCGCCAGGAACTGTTTTTT	CASSAHRQELFF
TRBD2	TRBV7-6	TRBJ2-6	NA	TGTGCCAGCAGCTTAGGGGTAGCGGGGGAAACTGGGGCCAACGTCCTGACTTTC	CASSLGVAGETGANVLTF
NA	TRBV5-1	TRBJ2-4	NA	TGCGCCAGCAGCTCTTCACTCGGGATCACGGACTGGAACATTCAGTACTTC	CASSSSLGITDWNIQYF
NA	TRBV25-1	TRBJ1-1	NA	TGTGCCAGCAAGCTAGGGGTAAACACTGAAGCTTTCTTT	CASKLGVNTEAFF
NA	TRBV10-3	TRBJ2-7	NA	TGTGCCATCAGTGAGTCGCACAGCTACGAGCAGTACTTC	CAISESHSYEQYF
NA	TRBV5-1	TRBJ2-7	NA	TGCGCCAGCAGCTTCCTAGACGGCTACGAGCAGTACTTC	CASSFLDGYEQYF
TRBD1	TRBV5-1	TRBJ2-7	NA	TGCGCCAGCAGCGCCATGGGACAGGGTCCCTACGAGCAGTACTTC	CASSAMGQGPYEQYF